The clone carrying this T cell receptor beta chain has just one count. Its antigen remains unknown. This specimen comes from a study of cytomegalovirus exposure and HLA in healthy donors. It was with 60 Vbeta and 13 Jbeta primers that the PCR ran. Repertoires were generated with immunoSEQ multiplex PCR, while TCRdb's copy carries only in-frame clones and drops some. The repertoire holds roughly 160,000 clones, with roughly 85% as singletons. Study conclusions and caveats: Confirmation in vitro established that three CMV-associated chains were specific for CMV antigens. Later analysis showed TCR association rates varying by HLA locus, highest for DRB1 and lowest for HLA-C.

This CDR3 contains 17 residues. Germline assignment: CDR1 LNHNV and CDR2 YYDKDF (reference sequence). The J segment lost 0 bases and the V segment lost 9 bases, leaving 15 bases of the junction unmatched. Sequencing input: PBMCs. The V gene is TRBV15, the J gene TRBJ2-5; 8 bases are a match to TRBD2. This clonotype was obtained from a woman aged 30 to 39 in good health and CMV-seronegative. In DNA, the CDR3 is TGTGCCACACTAGCAGCGGGGGACCCTTTATACCAAGAGACCCAGTACTTC. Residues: CATLAAGDPLYQETQYF.